The clone carrying this TCR beta chain was recorded a few times. Its antigen is as yet unknown. Sample-barcoded 5' priming and a J-beta primer mix drove a second PCR of roughly 6 to 12 cycles. TCRdb itself ran the 5' RACE reads through MiXCR, one entry per CDR3 protein. The sample has around 900,000 distinct CDR3 sequences, roughly half seen once. This entry comes from a study of blood T cells in healthy people across ages. Study-wide results and caveats: Nothing was known about donor CMV status, and this possibly confounded expanded clonotype changes. Whereas aged donors had fewer naive CD4+ cells, long-lived donors had more of them and higher diversity.

At least 6 micrograms of total RNA were extracted per sample. Germline lookup yields CDR1 LGHNA and CDR2 YNFKEQ. The V end was cut by 2 bases, the J end by 7 bases, with 15 bases between. There are 15 residues in the CDR3. The sequence was obtained from an older woman in good health. This rearrangement joins TRBV4-2 to TRBJ2-4; no clear D gene. Specimen: blood. As DNA, the CDR3 is TGTGCCAGCAGCCAATTTAGCAGGAGTGCGAACATTCAGTACTTC. Encoded protein: CASSQFSRSANIQYF.